This is a list of T cell receptor beta chains from one sample in a study of vaccination effects on CD4 cells after COVID-19. No antigen is known for these receptors. Generated by immunoSEQ multiplex PCR, the TCRdb table keeps only in-frame clones and is missing some. The top ten hold roughly 25% of the sample, which has tens of thousands of clones, 72% seen once. Sequences were derived from CD4+ T cells from PBMCs cultured without peptide, sampled before COVID-19 vaccination. These receptors all stem from a human donor who had a prior SARS-CoV-2 infection. Each CDR3 is given with its conserved first and last residue. The D gene is left open where the match is weak. Where a row states a size, it is once, few, many or the class of an expanded clone; other rows omit it.

d_call clone_size j_call v_call cdr3_aa cdr3_nt
- few TRBJ2-5 TRBV7-7 CASSLRGGQGYQETQYF TGTGCTAGCAGCTTACGGGGTGGCCAGGGATACCAAGAGACCCAGTACTTC
- few TRBJ2-1 TRBV18 CASSPDSEQFF TGTGCCAGCTCACCAGACAGTGAGCAGTTCTTC
- - TRBJ1-2 TRBV11-3 CASSLEYGRGYTF TGTGCCAGCAGCTTAGAATACGGCCGTGGCTACACCTTC
- - TRBJ1-3 TRBV5-6 CASSLMDSQYSGNTIYF TGTGCCAGCAGCCTGATGGACAGCCAATACTCTGGAAACACCATATATTTT
TRBD2 - TRBJ2-1 TRBV18 CASTGTTGNEQFF TGTGCCAGCACCGGGACTACCGGGAATGAGCAGTTCTTC
TRBD2 once TRBJ2-5 TRBV11-3 CASSRTSGGETQYF TGTGCCAGCAGCCGGACTAGTGGCGGAGAGACCCAGTACTTC
- - TRBJ2-1 TRBV2 CASIMVPYNEQFF TGTGCCAGTATAATGGTCCCCTACAATGAGCAGTTCTTC
TRBD1 - TRBJ1-6 TRBV19 CASSTVNSGGSPLHF TGTGCCAGTAGTACCGTCAACTCAGGGGGTTCACCCCTCCACTTT
- - TRBJ1-1 TRBV18 CASSPVSGQNTEAFF TGTGCCAGCTCACCAGTCTCAGGGCAGAACACTGAAGCTTTCTTT
- - TRBJ2-3 TRBV3-1/TRBV3-2 CASSQTTGYNGDTQYF TGTGCCAGCAGTCAGACAACAGGGTATAATGGAGATACGCAGTATTTT
TRBD1 - TRBJ2-3 TRBV11-3 CASSFTDRGDTQYF TGTGCCAGCAGCTTTACCGACAGGGGGGATACGCAGTATTTT
TRBD2 - TRBJ2-5 TRBV2 CASSEQASGGAETQYF TGTGCCAGCAGTGAACAGGCTAGCGGGGGGGCTGAGACCCAGTACTTC
- - TRBJ2-7 TRBV6-5 CASSYSSAFSYEQYF TGTGCCAGCAGTTACTCGAGCGCATTCTCCTACGAGCAGTACTTC
- - TRBJ1-4 TRBV6-4 CASSHLRRQALNEKLFF TGTGCCAGCAGTCACCTTCGTAGACAGGCCCTTAATGAAAAACTGTTTTTT
- - TRBJ1-6 TRBV5-1 CASSRWGNSPLHF TGCGCCAGCTCCCGGTGGGGAAATTCACCCCTCCACTTT
- - TRBJ2-1 TRBV18 CASSLSNSYNEQFF TGTGCCAGCTCACTTTCCAACTCCTACAATGAGCAGTTCTTC
TRBD2 - TRBJ2-3 TRBV7-9 CASSSGLAGVTDTQYF TGTGCCAGCAGCTCGGGACTAGCGGGGGTCACAGATACGCAGTATTTT
TRBD2 - TRBJ2-5 TRBV7-2 CASSLFDQSGRETQYF TGTGCCAGCAGCTTATTTGATCAGAGCGGGAGGGAGACCCAGTACTTC
- many TRBJ2-1 TRBV12-5 CASGLVLFGQGRVGAEQFF TGTGCTAGTGGTTTGGTACTGTTTGGCCAGGGTCGAGTTGGAGCTGAGCAGTTCTTC
- - TRBJ1-1 TRBV5-4 CASSFKGLASSEAFF TGTGCCAGCAGCTTCAAGGGTCTGGCTTCTTCTGAAGCTTTCTTT
- - TRBJ2-3 TRBV9 CASSVGAGEATDTQYF TGTGCCAGCAGCGTAGGGGCAGGGGAGGCCACAGATACGCAGTATTTT
TRBD1 - TRBJ2-7 TRBV6-6 CASRTPPGQGSYEQYF TGTGCCAGCAGGACCCCGCCGGGACAGGGCTCCTACGAGCAGTACTTC
TRBD1 - TRBJ1-4 TRBV7-8 CASSLEDRGWAEKLFF TGTGCCAGCAGCTTAGAGGACAGGGGATGGGCTGAAAAACTGTTTTTT
- - TRBJ2-7 TRBV6-5 CASSYYVGRSEQYF TGTGCCAGCAGTTACTATGTGGGACGAAGCGAGCAGTACTTC
TRBD2 few TRBJ2-7 TRBV10-3 CAISDVAGAYEQYF TGTGCCATCAGTGATGTAGCGGGAGCGTACGAGCAGTACTTC
TRBD1 - TRBJ2-7 TRBV19 CASSITQGAGGQYF TGTGCCAGTAGTATAACACAGGGGGCAGGGGGGCAGTACTTC
- - TRBJ2-2 TRBV7-9 CASAPIGGELFF TGTGCCAGCGCCCCGATCGGAGGGGAGCTGTTTTTT
TRBD1 - TRBJ2-2 TRBV2 CASRPEDRGAGELFF TGTGCCAGCAGGCCCGAGGACAGGGGCGCCGGGGAGCTGTTTTTT
TRBD2 - TRBJ2-1 TRBV4-1 CASSQVDLGLAGGNEQFF TGCGCCAGCAGCCAAGTAGACCTGGGACTAGCGGGAGGGAATGAGCAGTTCTTC
TRBD2 - TRBJ2-7 TRBV11-2 CASSLAAGLAGRSYEQYF TGTGCCAGCAGCTTAGCCGCGGGACTAGCGGGACGCTCCTACGAGCAGTACTTC
TRBD1 - TRBJ1-2 TRBV6-5 CASRDRGTYGYTF TGTGCCAGCCGGGACAGGGGTACCTATGGCTACACCTTC
- - TRBJ2-3 TRBV15 CATYSSGADTQYF TGTGCCACCTACTCATCTGGTGCAGATACGCAGTATTTT
- few TRBJ1-1 TRBV11-3 CASTVGNTEAFF TGTGCCAGCACCGTTGGCAACACTGAAGCTTTCTTT
- - TRBJ1-4 TRBV6-5 CASSYGFTDGEKLFF TGTGCCAGCAGTTACGGGTTTACGGACGGTGAAAAACTGTTTTTT
TRBD2 - TRBJ2-2 TRBV5-5 CASSLRGRANGELFF TGTGCCAGCAGCTTACGGGGGAGGGCCAACGGGGAGCTGTTTTTT
- once TRBJ2-2 TRBV6-5 CASRGPGTGELFF TGTGCCAGCAGGGGGCCGGGCACCGGGGAGCTGTTTTTT
- - TRBJ1-5 TRBV19 CASSPLGEGNQPQHF TGTGCCAGTAGTCCCCTTGGAGAGGGCAATCAGCCCCAGCATTTT
TRBD2 - TRBJ2-3 TRBV10-3 CAIRDLVNGGAADTQYF TGTGCCATCAGGGACTTGGTAAACGGGGGGGCAGCAGATACGCAGTATTTT
- - TRBJ1-5 TRBV27 CASSPRHQQPQHF TGTGCCAGCAGTCCAAGACACCAACAGCCCCAGCATTTT
- - TRBJ2-5 TRBV5-8 CASSDEGEETQYF TGTGCCAGCAGCGACGAAGGGGAAGAGACCCAGTACTTC
- - TRBJ1-1 TRBV19 CASIGTGATEAFF TGTGCCAGTATTGGGACGGGGGCCACTGAAGCTTTCTTT
- few TRBJ2-7 TRBV5-1 CASSLDPGTYEQYF TGCGCCAGCAGCTTGGATCCGGGTACCTACGAGCAGTACTTC
- - TRBJ2-7 TRBV12-3/TRBV12-4 CASSPPSGYEQYF TGTGCCAGCAGCCCACCTTCGGGCTACGAGCAGTACTTC
TRBD1 medium-sized TRBJ2-7 TRBV28 CASSILPGQGTYEQYF TGTGCCAGCAGTATTTTACCGGGACAGGGGACCTACGAGCAGTACTTC
TRBD2 - TRBJ2-1 TRBV7-8 CASSKTSGTYNEQFF TGTGCCAGCAGCAAAACTAGCGGAACCTACAATGAGCAGTTCTTC
- - TRBJ2-2 TRBV5-1 CASSLGPNTGELFF TGCGCCAGCAGCTTGGGTCCGAACACCGGGGAGCTGTTTTTT